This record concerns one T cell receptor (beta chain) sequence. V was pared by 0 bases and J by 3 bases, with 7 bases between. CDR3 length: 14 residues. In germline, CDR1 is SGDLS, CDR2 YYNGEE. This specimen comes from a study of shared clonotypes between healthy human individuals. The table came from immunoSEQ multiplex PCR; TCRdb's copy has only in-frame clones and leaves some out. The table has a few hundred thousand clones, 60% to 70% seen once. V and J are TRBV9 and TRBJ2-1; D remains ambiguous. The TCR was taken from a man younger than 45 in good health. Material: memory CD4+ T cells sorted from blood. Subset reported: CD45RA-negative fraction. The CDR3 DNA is TGTGCCAGCAGCGTAGATGTAGTCTACAATGAGCAGTTCTTC. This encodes CASSVDVVYNEQFF.